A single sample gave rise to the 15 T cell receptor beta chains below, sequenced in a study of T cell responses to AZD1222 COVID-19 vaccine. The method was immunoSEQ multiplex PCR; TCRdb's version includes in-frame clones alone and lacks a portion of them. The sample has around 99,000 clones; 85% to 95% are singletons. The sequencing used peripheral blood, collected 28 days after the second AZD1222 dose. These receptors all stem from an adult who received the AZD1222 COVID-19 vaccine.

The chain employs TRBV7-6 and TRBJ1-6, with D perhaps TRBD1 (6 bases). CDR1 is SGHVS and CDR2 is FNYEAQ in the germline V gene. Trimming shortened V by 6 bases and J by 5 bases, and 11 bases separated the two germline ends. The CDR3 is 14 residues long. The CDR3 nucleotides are TGTGCCAGCAGATCCGGACAGAATAATTCACCCCTCCACTTT. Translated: CASRSGQNNSPLHF.

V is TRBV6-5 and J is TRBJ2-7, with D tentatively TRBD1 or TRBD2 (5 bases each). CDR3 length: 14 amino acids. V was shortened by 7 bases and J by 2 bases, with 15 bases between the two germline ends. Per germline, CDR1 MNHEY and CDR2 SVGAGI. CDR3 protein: CASTLWGSAYEQYF. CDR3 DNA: TGTGCCAGCACCTTATGGGGGTCAGCCTACGAGCAGTACTTC.

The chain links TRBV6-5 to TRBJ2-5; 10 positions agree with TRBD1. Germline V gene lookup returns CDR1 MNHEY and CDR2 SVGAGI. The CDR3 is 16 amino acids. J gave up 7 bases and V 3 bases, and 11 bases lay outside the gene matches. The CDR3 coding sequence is TGTGCCAGCAGTTATCTTACGACAGGGGGCTTGGGGACCCAGTACTTC. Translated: CASSYLTTGGLGTQYF.

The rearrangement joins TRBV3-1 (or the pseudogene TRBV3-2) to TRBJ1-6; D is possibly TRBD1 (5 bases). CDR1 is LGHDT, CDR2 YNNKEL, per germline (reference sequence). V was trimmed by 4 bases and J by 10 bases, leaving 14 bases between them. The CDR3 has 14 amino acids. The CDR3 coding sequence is TGTGCCAGCAGCCCGGGGCAGTCGTGGTCACCCCTCCACTTT. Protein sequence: CASSPGQSWSPLHF.

The CDR3 here is CASIPRGGATSGANVLTF. CDR3 nucleotides: TGTGCCAGCATCCCCCGTGGGGGGGCCACCTCTGGGGCCAACGTCCTGACTTTC. This chain joins TRBV7-9 and TRBJ2-6, with D possibly TRBD2 on 7 matching bases. This CDR3 contains 18 residues. Deletions cut 7 bases from V and 0 bases from J, with 19 bases between. The germline gives CDR1 SEHNR, CDR2 FQNEAQ (reference sequence).

Written as DNA, the CDR3 is TGTGCCAGCAGCTTGAAGGACGAGCAGTACTTC. Amino acid sequence: CASSLKDEQYF. This chain uses TRBV5-4 with TRBJ2-7; D gene unclear. The germline V gene has CDR1 SGHNT and CDR2 YYREEE (reference sequence). The CDR3 is 11 residues long. V dropped 1 base and J dropped 5 bases, with 4 bases sitting between them.

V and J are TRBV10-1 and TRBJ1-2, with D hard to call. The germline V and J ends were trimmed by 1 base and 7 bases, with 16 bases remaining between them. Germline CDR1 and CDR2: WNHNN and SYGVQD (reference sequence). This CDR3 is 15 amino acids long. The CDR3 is CASSELVGEYAGYTF. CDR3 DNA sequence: TGCGCCAGCAGTGAGTTGGTCGGGGAGTATGCTGGCTACACCTTC.

The CDR3 protein is CASSPNRVLRNTEAFF. CDR3 coding DNA: TGTGCCAGCAGCCCTAACAGGGTTCTGAGAAACACTGAAGCTTTCTTT. V and J are TRBV7-2 and TRBJ1-1; perhaps TRBD1 as D (6 bases). From germline, CDR1 is SGHTA and CDR2 FQGNSA. The germline V and J ends were trimmed by 5 bases and 2 bases, with 18 bases remaining between them. The CDR3 loop spans 16 amino acids.

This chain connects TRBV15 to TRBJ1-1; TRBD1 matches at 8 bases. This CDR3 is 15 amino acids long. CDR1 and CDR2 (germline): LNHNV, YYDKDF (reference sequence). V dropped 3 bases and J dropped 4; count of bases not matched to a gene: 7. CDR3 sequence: CATSSGTGGLTEAFF. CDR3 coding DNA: TGTGCCACCAGCAGCGGAACAGGGGGGCTCACTGAAGCTTTCTTT.

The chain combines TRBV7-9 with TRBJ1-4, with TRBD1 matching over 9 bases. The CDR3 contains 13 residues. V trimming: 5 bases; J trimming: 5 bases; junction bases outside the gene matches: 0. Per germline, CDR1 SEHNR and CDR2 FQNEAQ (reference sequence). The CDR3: CASSGQGNEKLFF. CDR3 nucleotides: TGTGCCAGCAGCGGACAGGGGAATGAAAAACTGTTTTTT. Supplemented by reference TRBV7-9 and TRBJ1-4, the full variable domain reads DTGVSQNPRHKITKRGQNVTFRCDPISEHNRLYWYRQTLGQGPEFLTYFQNEAQLEKSRLLSDRFSAERPKGSFSTLEIQRTEQGDSAMYLCASSGQGNEKLFFGSGTQLSVL.

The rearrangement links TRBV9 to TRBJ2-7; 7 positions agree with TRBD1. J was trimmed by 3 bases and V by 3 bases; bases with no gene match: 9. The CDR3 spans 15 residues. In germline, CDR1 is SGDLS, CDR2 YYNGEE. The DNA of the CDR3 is TGTGCCAGCAGCGAGGGGACAGCAACCAACTACGAGCAGTACTTC. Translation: CASSEGTATNYEQYF.

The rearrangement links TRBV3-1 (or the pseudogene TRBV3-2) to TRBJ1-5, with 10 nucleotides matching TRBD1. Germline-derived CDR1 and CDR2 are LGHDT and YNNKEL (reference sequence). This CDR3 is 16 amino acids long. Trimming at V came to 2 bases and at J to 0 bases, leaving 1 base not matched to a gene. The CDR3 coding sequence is TGTGCCAGCAGCCAAAGGACAGGGGGTAGCAATCAGCCCCAGCATTTT. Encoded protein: CASSQRTGGSNQPQHF.

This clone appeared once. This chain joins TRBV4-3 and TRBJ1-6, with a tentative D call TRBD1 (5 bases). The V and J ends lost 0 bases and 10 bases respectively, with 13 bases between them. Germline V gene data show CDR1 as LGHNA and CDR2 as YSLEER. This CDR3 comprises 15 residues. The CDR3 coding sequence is TGCGCCAGCAGCCAAGATTGGGGGAGAGGGTCACCCCTCCACTTT. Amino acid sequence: CASSQDWGRGSPLHF.

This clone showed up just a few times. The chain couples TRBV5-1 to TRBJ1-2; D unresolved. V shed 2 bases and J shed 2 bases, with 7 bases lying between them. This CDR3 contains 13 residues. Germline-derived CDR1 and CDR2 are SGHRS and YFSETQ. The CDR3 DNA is TGCGCCAGCAGCTTAACGACCAACTATGGCTACACCTTC. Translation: CASSLTTNYGYTF. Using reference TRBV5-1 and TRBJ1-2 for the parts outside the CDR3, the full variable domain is KAGVTQTPRYLIKTRGQQVTLSCSPISGHRSVSWYQQTPGQGLQFLFEYFSETQRNKGNFPGRFSGRQFSNSRSEMNVSTLELGDSALYLCASSLTTNYGYTFGSGTRLTVV.

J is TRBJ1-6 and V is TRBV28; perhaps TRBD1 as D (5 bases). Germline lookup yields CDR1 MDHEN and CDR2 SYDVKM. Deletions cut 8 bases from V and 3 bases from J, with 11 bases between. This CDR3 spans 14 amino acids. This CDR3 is CASHSGLYNSPLHF. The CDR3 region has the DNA TGTGCCAGCCACTCGGGGCTCTATAATTCACCCCTCCACTTT.